This TCR beta chain was found in a study of blood T cell repertoires in COVID-19. The V gene's germline CDR1 is MNHEY and CDR2 SVGAGI. CDR3 length: 13 amino acids. Trimming removed 1 base at V and 6 bases at J, with 9 bases between. Sequencing was performed with immunoSEQ multiplex PCR; in TCRdb, only in-frame clones are kept and a portion is missing. The repertoire holds 85,000 to 110,000 clones, approximately 89% seen once, with about a sixth in the top ten. The receptor was derived from a woman older than 75 in a cohort sampled during active COVID-19. The sequencing sample was made of peripheral blood. V is TRBV6-5 and J is TRBJ1-2, with a tentative D call TRBD1 (6 bases). CDR3 DNA sequence: TGTGCCAGCAGTTACTTCAGGGGCGATGGCTACACCTTC. Amino acids: CASSYFRGDGYTF.